Below are 30 T cell receptor beta chains sequenced from a single sample in a study of blood T cell repertoires in COVID-19. Clones were sequenced by immunoSEQ multiplex PCR, and TCRdb holds only the in-frame ones, with some missing. The sample records approximately 210,000 clones, about 95% being singletons. The sequencing sample was made of peripheral blood. The source of these receptors is a man aged 30-40 years with COVID-19, enrolled during active disease.

V gene TRBV12-3 or TRBV12-4 combines with J gene TRBJ2-2, with 7 bases identical to TRBD1. This CDR3 has 12 amino acids. V trimming: 6 bases; J trimming: 9 bases; junction bases outside the gene matches: 4. Written as DNA, the CDR3 is TGTGCCAGCAGACGACAGGGTAGGGAGCTGTTTTTT. Amino acid sequence: CASRRQGRELFF.

The chain carries TRBV30 and TRBJ2-7; TRBD1 is a possible D gene (5 bases). The germline CDR1 and CDR2 sequences are GTSNPN and SVGIG (reference sequence). The ends were cut back, 4 bases at V and 3 bases at J, with 10 bases in the middle. There are 12 residues in the CDR3. The CDR3 DNA reads as TGTGCCTGGACAGGGTATAGCTACGAGCAGTACTTC. It yields the protein CAWTGYSYEQYF.

J is TRBJ1-5 and V is TRBV3-1 (or the pseudogene TRBV3-2); D uncertain. Trimming stripped 1 base from V and 5 bases from J, with 9 bases between. This CDR3 is built from 14 residues. The germline V gene encodes CDR1 LGHDT and CDR2 YNNKEL (reference sequence). CDR3 sequence reads: CASSQAVVHQPQHF. For the CDR3, the DNA is TGTGCCAGCAGCCAAGCGGTAGTTCATCAGCCCCAGCATTTT.

V gene TRBV18 combines with J gene TRBJ2-1; 10 bases line up with TRBD1. J lost 3 bases, V lost 6 bases, and 5 bases had no gene match. This CDR3 region has 15 residues. The V gene's germline CDR1 is KGHSH and CDR2 LQKENI. This chain's CDR3 is CASSPGQGIYNEQFF. The CDR3 DNA sequence: TGTGCCAGCTCCCCGGGACAGGGGATCTACAATGAGCAGTTCTTC.

This clone was picked up one time. CDR3 protein: CASSLGVISGYEQYF. The CDR3 nucleotides are TGTGCCAGCAGCCTAGGCGTCATTTCGGGGTACGAGCAGTACTTC. This rearrangement joins TRBV9 to TRBJ2-7, with D perhaps matching TRBD2 (5 bases). The CDR3 contains 15 residues. V lost 4 bases, J lost 4 bases, and 18 bases lay in between. CDR1 is SGDLS and CDR2 is YYNGEE in the germline V gene.

V usage is TRBV28 and J usage is TRBJ2-7, with 8 bases identical to TRBD2. The J segment lost 5 bases and the V segment lost 5 bases, leaving 11 bases of the junction unmatched. Germline CDR1 MDHEN, CDR2 SYDVKM. The CDR3 length is 15 residues. The CDR3 bases are TGTGCCAGCAGTACCACCGGGGGGGGGACCCACGAGCAGTACTTC. It codes for CASSTTGGGTHEQYF.

V and J are TRBV18 and TRBJ2-1, with 7 bases identical to TRBD1. The CDR3 sequence is 14 residues long. The germline V gene encodes CDR1 KGHSH and CDR2 LQKENI. V shed 4 bases and J 5 bases; nucleotides not matched to a gene: 5. The CDR3 sequence is CASSLRTGNNEQFF. The CDR3 region has the DNA TGTGCCAGCTCACTCCGGACAGGAAACAATGAGCAGTTCTTC.

This clone has only one observation. This sequence joins TRBV5-4 and TRBJ2-2; D unresolved. V dropped 4 bases and J dropped 5 bases, with 6 bases sitting between them. CDR3 length: 12 residues. The germline V gene has CDR1 SGHNT and CDR2 YYREEE (reference sequence). The CDR3 here is CASSQITGELFF. In DNA, the CDR3 is TGTGCCAGCAGCCAAATTACCGGGGAGCTGTTTTTT.

The chain recombines TRBV6-5 with TRBJ1-2; no definite D call. The V gene's germline CDR1 is MNHEY and CDR2 SVGAGI. V was trimmed by 6 bases and J by 2 bases, leaving 7 bases between them. This CDR3 spans 12 amino acids. The CDR3 sequence: CASRAGNYGYTF. CDR3 bases: TGTGCCAGCAGGGCAGGAAACTATGGCTACACCTTC.

The V and J genes are TRBV5-5 and TRBJ2-2; 11 positions agree with TRBD2. Unmatched junction bases numbered 2, after V lost 1 base and J lost 0 bases. The germline V gene encodes CDR1 SGHKS and CDR2 YYEKEE (reference sequence). CDR3 length equals 17 residues. CDR3 region: CASSLTSGGPNTGELFF. The DNA of the CDR3 is TGTGCCAGCAGCTTGACTAGCGGGGGCCCGAACACCGGGGAGCTGTTTTTT.

V usage is TRBV5-1 and J usage is TRBJ1-6; no reliable D call. The CDR3 loop spans 17 amino acids. The germline V gene has CDR1 SGHRS and CDR2 YFSETQ. Trimming removed 0 bases at V and 8 bases at J, with 18 bases between. Written as DNA, the CDR3 is TGCGCCAGCAGCTTGGATTATCGTCAGGTAAAGGATTCACCCCTCCACTTT. It specifies CASSLDYRQVKDSPLHF. Combining the CDR3 with reference TRBV5-1 and TRBJ1-6 gives the whole variable domain KAGVTQTPRYLIKTRGQQVTLSCSPISGHRSVSWYQQTPGQGLQFLFEYFSETQRNKGNFPGRFSGRQFSNSRSEMNVSTLELGDSALYLCASSLDYRQVKDSPLHFGNGTRLTVT.

J is TRBJ1-3 and V is TRBV10-3; 8 bases are a match to TRBD1. Trimming at V came to 6 bases and at J to 0 bases, leaving 1 base not matched to a gene. The CDR3 totals 14 residues. CDR1 is ENHRY, CDR2 SYGVKD, per germline. CDR3 DNA sequence: TGTGCCATCAGGGGGACAGGCTCTGGAAACACCATATATTTT. It specifies CAIRGTGSGNTIYF.

The V gene is TRBV27, the J gene TRBJ1-6; D may be TRBD1 (6 bases). CDR3 length equals 15 residues. The germline V and J ends were trimmed by 6 bases and 7 bases, with 16 bases remaining between them. CDR1 MNHEY and CDR2 SMNVEV come from the germline V gene (reference sequence). The CDR3 here is CASRSGAVGNSPLHF. CDR3 nucleotide sequence: TGTGCCAGCAGGTCAGGGGCCGTGGGAAATTCACCCCTCCACTTT.

The rearrangement links TRBV7-9 to TRBJ1-5; D call uncertain. The CDR3 is made up of 15 amino acids. Germline loops: CDR1 SEHNR, CDR2 FQNEAQ (reference sequence). V lost 1 base and J 3 bases, leaving 10 bases between the germline ends. The CDR3 DNA sequence: TGTGCCAGCAGCTTAGGTTCGGGGATCAATCAGCCCCAGCATTTT. This gives the protein CASSLGSGINQPQHF.

The chain has TRBV6-4 and TRBJ2-1; maybe TRBD2 (5 bases). The CDR3 covers 14 residues. Germline-derived CDR1 and CDR2 are MRHNA and SNTAGT. Trimming left V 2 bases short and J 4 bases short, with 9 bases between. CDR3 protein: CASSDHGGYNEQFF. The CDR3 DNA reads TGTGCCAGCAGTGACCATGGCGGGTACAATGAGCAGTTCTTC.

The chain employs TRBV5-1 and TRBJ2-2; possible D gene TRBD2, 6 bases. V was trimmed by 8 bases and J by 3 bases, leaving 17 bases between them. The CDR3 covers 15 residues. CDR1 is SGHRS, CDR2 YFSETQ, per germline. The CDR3 here is CASGAGLTDTGELFF. The CDR3, as DNA: TGCGCCAGTGGTGCGGGACTTACCGACACCGGGGAGCTGTTTTTT.

CDR3: CASMPGGAADTQYF. The CDR3, as DNA: TGTGCCAGCATGCCTGGCGGGGCGGCAGATACGCAGTATTTT. The rearrangement joins TRBV25-1 to TRBJ2-3; the D gene is possibly TRBD2 (6 bases). The CDR3 contains 14 residues. In germline, CDR1 is MGHDK, CDR2 SYGVNS. Between the trimmed V and J ends, which lost 7 bases and 4 bases, there was a span of 15 bases.

This clone was seen only once. The V call is TRBV6-1, the J call TRBJ1-3; no reliable D call. Trimming took off 3 bases at V and 0 bases at J, with 12 bases between the two ends. CDR1 MNHNS and CDR2 SASEGT come from the germline V gene. This CDR3 spans 16 amino acids. This chain's CDR3 is CASSDPRLSSGNTIYF. In DNA, the CDR3 is TGTGCCAGCAGTGACCCCAGGCTCAGCTCTGGAAACACCATATATTTT.

This chain links TRBV5-1 with TRBJ1-2; D perhaps matches TRBD1 (5 bases). Germline values: CDR1 SGHRS, CDR2 YFSETQ. This CDR3 comprises 13 residues. Trimming took 0 bases from V and 9 from J, leaving 12 bases between them. As DNA, the CDR3 is TGCGCCAGCAGCTTGGATGGGGCTGGAAGCTACACCTTC. Amino acids: CASSLDGAGSYTF.

The chain couples TRBV19 to TRBJ1-2, with D unresolved. V lost 6 bases to trimming and J lost 5 bases, with 16 bases between them. Germline CDR1 and CDR2: LNHDA and SQIVND (reference sequence). The CDR3 is made up of 14 amino acids. The CDR3 bases are TGTGCCAGTAGCGAAACAGAGACGGCGTATGGCTACACCTTC. Amino acids: CASSETETAYGYTF.

The chain carries TRBV6-1 and TRBJ1-2; 9 bases agree with TRBD1. This CDR3 is 15 amino acids long. V was pared by 2 bases and J by 5 bases, with 6 bases of the junction left unmatched. Germline lookup yields CDR1 MNHNS and CDR2 SASEGT. This chain's CDR3 is CASSEWTGESYGYTF. In DNA form, the CDR3 reads TGTGCCAGCAGTGAATGGACAGGGGAGAGTTATGGCTACACCTTC.

The chain uses TRBV15 and TRBJ1-4, with 7 bases aligning to TRBD1. The CDR3 runs to 15 residues. After removal of 3 bases from V and 4 bases from J, the junction contained 5 bases not matched to a gene. CDR1 and CDR2 from the germline V gene are LNHNV and YYDKDF (reference sequence). The CDR3 region has the DNA TGTGCCACCAGCAGGGAACAGGGGTTTAATGAAAAACTGTTTTTT. As protein: CATSREQGFNEKLFF.

The chain recombines TRBV7-9 with TRBJ1-4, with 9 bases aligning to TRBD1. The CDR3 is 16 residues long. Per germline, CDR1 SEHNR and CDR2 FQNEAQ (reference sequence). J was trimmed by 5 bases and V by 3 bases; bases with no gene match: 7. CDR3 DNA sequence: TGTGCCAGCAGCTTTACTCCGGGACAGGGAAATGAAAAACTGTTTTTT. The encoded protein is CASSFTPGQGNEKLFF.

This chain joins TRBV13 and TRBJ2-5; maybe TRBD2 (6 bases). Germline CDR1 PRHDT, CDR2 FYEKMQ (reference sequence). The CDR3 spans 17 residues. V was clipped by 3 bases and J by 4 bases, with 21 bases between them. The CDR3 DNA follows: TGTGCCAGCAGCTTGGGAGTCGGGGGAGTCAAGGGAGAGACCCAGTACTTC. Translating gives CASSLGVGGVKGETQYF.

V gene TRBV11-2 combines with J gene TRBJ2-2; 7 bases are shared with TRBD1. The CDR3 sequence is 16 residues long. With 6 bases clipped from V and 0 bases from J, the junction kept 7 bases outside the gene matches. Germline CDR1 SGHAT, CDR2 FQNNGV. For the CDR3, the DNA is TGTGCCAGCAGGCGTCGGACAGGAGCGAACACCGGGGAGCTGTTTTTT. Translating it yields CASRRRTGANTGELFF.

V usage is TRBV5-1 and J usage is TRBJ1-6; 12 positions match TRBD1. Germline CDR1 and CDR2: SGHRS and YFSETQ. This CDR3 spans 17 amino acids. Trimming at V came to 4 bases and at J to 7 bases, leaving 9 bases not matched to a gene. For the CDR3, the DNA is TGCGCCAGCAGCCAAGCTTCGGGACAGGGGGCGAATTCACCCCTCCACTTT. It specifies CASSQASGQGANSPLHF.

The chain uses TRBV11-2 and TRBJ1-6; D may be TRBD1 (5 bases). The CDR3 runs to 13 residues. Trimming left V 5 bases short and J 15 bases short, with 17 bases between. Germline V gene sequence: CDR1 SGHAT, CDR2 FQNNGV. Here the CDR3 reads CASSARQRTILHF. CDR3 in DNA: TGTGCCAGCAGCGCCCGACAGAGAACTATCCTCCACTTT.

The chain's CDR3 is CAWTGTGGGYNEQFF. In DNA, the CDR3 is TGTGCCTGGACTGGGACAGGGGGAGGTTACAATGAGCAGTTCTTC. This chain links TRBV30 with TRBJ2-1; TRBD1 aligns across 11 bases. The CDR3 is made up of 15 amino acids. Germline V lookup: CDR1 GTSNPN, CDR2 SVGIG (reference sequence). V shed 4 bases and J 4 bases; nucleotides not matched to a gene: 6.

The chain has TRBV28 and TRBJ2-7; 9 bases are shared with TRBD1. This CDR3 contains 14 residues. Germline CDR1 and CDR2: MDHEN and SYDVKM. V lost 7 bases and J lost 2; bases outside the gene matches: 6. The DNA for the CDR3 is TGTGCCAGCACCGACAGGGGGGGAACCTACGAGCAGTACTTC. As protein: CASTDRGGTYEQYF. Full variable domain (outside the CDR3, taken from reference TRBV28 and TRBJ2-7): DVKVTQSSRYLVKRTGEKVFLECVQDMDHENMFWYRQDPGLGLRLIYFSYDVKMKEKGDIPEGYSVSREKKERFSLILESASTNQTSMYLCASTDRGGTYEQYFGPGTRLTVT.

This chain uses TRBV7-2 with TRBJ2-7, with TRBD1 matching over 9 bases. This CDR3 is built from 15 residues. Germline V CDR1 and CDR2: SGHTA, FQGNSA. Trimming removed 0 bases from V and 4 bases from J; junction bases left unmatched: 4. The CDR3 DNA sequence: TGTGCCAGCAGCTTAGCGGGACAGGGTTTGTACGAGCAGTACTTC. It codes for CASSLAGQGLYEQYF.